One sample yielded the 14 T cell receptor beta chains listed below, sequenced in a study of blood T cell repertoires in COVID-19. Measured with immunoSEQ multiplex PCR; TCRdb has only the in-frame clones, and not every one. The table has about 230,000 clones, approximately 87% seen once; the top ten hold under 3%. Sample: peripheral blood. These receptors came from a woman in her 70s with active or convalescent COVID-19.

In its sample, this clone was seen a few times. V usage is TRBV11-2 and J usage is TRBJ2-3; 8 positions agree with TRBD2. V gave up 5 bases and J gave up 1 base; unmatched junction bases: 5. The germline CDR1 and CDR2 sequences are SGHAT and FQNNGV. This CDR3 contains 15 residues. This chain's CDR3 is CASSVAGRGTDTQYF. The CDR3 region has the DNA TGTGCCAGCAGCGTAGCGGGGAGAGGCACAGATACGCAGTATTTT.

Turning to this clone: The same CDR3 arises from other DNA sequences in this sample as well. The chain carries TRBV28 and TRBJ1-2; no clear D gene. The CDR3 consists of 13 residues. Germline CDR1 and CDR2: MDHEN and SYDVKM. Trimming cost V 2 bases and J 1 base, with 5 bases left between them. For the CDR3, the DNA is TGTGCCAGCAGTTTACGGGGTAACTATGGCTACACCTTC. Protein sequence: CASSLRGNYGYTF.

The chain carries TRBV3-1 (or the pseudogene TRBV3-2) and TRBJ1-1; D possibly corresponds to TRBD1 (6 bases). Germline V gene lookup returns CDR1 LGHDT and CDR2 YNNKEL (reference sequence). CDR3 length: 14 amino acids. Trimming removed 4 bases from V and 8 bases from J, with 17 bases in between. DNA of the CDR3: TGTGCCAGCAGCCGTAATGAGGGGGGGTCGGAAGCTTTCTTT. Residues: CASSRNEGGSEAFF.

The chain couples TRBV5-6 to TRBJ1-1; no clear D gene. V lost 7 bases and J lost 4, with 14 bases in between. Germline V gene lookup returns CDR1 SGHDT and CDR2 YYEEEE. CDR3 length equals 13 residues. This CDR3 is CASLREEGTEAFF. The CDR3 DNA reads TGTGCCAGCCTTCGTGAGGAGGGCACTGAAGCTTTCTTT.

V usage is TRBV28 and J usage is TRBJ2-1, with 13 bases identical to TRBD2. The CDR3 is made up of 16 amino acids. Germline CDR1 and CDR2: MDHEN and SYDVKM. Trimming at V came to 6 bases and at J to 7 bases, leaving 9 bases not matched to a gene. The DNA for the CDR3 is TGTGCCAGCAGCACTAGCGGGAGGGCCGAAAAAAATGAGCAGTTCTTC. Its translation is CASSTSGRAEKNEQFF.

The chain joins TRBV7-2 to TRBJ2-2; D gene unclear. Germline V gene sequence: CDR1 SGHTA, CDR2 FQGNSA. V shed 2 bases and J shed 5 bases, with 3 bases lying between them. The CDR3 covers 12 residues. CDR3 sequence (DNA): TGTGCCAGCAGCTTACGGACCGGGGAGCTGTTTTTT. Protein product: CASSLRTGELFF.

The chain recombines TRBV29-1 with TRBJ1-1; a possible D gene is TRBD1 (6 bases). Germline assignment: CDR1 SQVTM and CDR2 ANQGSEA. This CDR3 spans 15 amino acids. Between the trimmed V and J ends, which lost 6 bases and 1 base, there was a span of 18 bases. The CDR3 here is CSVQGPSLRNTEAFF. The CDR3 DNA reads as TGCAGCGTCCAGGGGCCTTCCCTGAGGAACACTGAAGCTTTCTTT.

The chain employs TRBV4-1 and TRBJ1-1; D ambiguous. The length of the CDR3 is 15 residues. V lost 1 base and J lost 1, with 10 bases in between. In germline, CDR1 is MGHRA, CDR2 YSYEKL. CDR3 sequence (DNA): TGCGCCAGCAGCCAAGGGCATTCGGGGAACACTGAAGCTTTCTTT. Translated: CASSQGHSGNTEAFF.

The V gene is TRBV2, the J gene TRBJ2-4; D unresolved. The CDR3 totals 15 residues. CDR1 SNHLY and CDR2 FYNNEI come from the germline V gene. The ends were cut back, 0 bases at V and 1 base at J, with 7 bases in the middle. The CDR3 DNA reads TGTGCCAGCAGTGAAGCGTGGCAGGCCAAAAACATTCAGTACTTC. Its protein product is CASSEAWQAKNIQYF.

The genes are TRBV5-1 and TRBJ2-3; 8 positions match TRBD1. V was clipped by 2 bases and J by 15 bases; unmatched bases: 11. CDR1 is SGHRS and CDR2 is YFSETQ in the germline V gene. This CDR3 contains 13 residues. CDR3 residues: CASSLSSPGQAYF. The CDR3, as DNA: TGCGCCAGCAGCTTATCTTCGCCGGGACAGGCATATTTT.

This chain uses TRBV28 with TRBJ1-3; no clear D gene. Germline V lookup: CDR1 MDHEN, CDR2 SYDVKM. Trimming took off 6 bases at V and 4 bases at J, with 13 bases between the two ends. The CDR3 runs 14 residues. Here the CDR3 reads CASSPPGSGNTIYF. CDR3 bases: TGTGCCAGCAGCCCCCCCGGGAGCGGAAACACCATATATTTT.

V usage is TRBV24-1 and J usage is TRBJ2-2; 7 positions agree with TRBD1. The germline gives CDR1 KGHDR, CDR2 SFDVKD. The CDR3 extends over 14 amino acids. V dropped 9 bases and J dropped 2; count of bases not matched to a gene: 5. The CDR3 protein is CATSRDRNTGELFF. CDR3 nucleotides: TGTGCCACCTCCCGGGACAGAAACACCGGGGAGCTGTTTTTT.

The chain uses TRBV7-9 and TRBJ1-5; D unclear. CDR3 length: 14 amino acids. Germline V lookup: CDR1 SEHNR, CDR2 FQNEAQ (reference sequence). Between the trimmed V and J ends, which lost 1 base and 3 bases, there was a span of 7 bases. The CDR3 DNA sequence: TGTGCCAGCAGCTTAGACGCTAACAATCAGCCCCAGCATTTT. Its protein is CASSLDANNQPQHF.

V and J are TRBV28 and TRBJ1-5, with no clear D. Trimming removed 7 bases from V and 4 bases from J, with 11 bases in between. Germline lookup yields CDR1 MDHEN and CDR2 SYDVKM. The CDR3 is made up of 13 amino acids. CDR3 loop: CASNRAGNQPQHF. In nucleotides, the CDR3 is TGTGCCAGCAATAGGGCGGGAAATCAGCCCCAGCATTTT.